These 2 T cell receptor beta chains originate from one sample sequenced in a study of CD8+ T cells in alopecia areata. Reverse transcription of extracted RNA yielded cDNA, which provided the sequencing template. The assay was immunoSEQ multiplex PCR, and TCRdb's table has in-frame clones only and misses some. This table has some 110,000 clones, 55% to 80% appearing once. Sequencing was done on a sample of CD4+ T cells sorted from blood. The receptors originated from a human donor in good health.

The CDR3 reads CASSLSGASTF. CDR3 in DNA: TGCGCCAGCAGCTTGTCAGGAGCGAGCACCTTC. The chain is built from TRBV5-1 and TRBJ1-2; D gene unclear. CDR1 and CDR2 (germline): SGHRS, YFSETQ. Trimming took off 1 base at V and 13 bases at J, with 11 bases between the two ends. There are 11 residues in the CDR3.

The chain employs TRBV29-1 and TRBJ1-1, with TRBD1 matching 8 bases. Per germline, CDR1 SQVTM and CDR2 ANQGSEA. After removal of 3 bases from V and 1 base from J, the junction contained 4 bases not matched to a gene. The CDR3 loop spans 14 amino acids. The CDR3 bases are TGCAGCGTTGAGTACAGGGGGAGGAACACTGAAGCTTTCTTT. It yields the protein CSVEYRGRNTEAFF.